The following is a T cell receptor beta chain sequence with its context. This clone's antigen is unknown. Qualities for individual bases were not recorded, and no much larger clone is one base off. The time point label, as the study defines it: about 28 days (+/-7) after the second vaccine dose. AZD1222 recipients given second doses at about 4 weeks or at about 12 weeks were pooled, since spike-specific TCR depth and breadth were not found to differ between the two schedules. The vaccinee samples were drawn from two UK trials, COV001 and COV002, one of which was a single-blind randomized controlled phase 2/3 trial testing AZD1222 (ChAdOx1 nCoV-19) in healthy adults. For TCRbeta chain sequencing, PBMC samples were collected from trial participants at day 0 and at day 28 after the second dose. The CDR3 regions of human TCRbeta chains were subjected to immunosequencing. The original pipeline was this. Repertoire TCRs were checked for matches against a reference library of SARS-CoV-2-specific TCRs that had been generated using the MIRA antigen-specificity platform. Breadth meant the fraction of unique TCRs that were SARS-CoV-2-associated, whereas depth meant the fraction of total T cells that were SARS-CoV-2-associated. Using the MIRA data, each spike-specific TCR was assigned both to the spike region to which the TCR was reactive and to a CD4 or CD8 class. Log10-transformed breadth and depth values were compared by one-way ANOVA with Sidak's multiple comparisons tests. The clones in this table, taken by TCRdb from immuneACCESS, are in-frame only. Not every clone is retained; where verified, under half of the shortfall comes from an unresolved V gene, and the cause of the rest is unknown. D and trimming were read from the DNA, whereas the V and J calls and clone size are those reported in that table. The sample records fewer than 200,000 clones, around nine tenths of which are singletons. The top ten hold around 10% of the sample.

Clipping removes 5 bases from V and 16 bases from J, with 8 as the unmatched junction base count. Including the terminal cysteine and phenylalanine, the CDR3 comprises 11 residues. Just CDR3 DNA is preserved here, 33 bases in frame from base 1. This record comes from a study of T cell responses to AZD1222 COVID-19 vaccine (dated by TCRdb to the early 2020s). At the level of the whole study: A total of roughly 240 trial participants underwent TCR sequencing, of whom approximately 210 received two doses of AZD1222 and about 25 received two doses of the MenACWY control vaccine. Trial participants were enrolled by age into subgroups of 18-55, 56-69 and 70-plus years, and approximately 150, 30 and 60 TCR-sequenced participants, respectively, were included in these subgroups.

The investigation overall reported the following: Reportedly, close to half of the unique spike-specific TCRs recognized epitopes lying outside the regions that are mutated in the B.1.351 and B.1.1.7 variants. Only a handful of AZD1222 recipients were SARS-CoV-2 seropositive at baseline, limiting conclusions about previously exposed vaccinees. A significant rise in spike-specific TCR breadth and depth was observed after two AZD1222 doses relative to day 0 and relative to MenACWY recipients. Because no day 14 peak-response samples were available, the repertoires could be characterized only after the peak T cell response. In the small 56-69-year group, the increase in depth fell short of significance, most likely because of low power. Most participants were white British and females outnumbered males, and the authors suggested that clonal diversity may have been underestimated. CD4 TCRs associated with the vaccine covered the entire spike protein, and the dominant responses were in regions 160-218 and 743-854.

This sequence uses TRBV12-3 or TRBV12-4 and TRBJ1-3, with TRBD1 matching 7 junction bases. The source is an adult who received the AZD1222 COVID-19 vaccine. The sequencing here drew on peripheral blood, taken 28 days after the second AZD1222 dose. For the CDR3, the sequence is CASSVGTVQYF. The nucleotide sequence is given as TGTGCCAGCAGTGTAGGGACAGTACAGTATTTT.